The entry that follows covers one T cell receptor (beta chain) sequence. What it binds is unknown. The sample is drawn from a study of cytomegalovirus exposure and HLA in healthy donors. The length of the CDR3 is 16 residues. Trimming removed 0 bases from V and 1 base from J, with 10 bases in between. Germline V gene lookup returns CDR1 LNHDA and CDR2 SQIVND (reference sequence). The repertoire was sequenced with immunoSEQ multiplex PCR; TCRdb's copy has only in-frame clones and lacks some. The sample has a few hundred thousand clones, roughly 87% seen once. Broader study findings: Reports indicated that the classifier achieved high specificity and sensitivity in diagnosing cytomegalovirus status.

The sequencing input was PBMCs. This clonotype originated in a man between 25 and 39 years old in good health and CMV-seronegative. The chain joins TRBV19 to TRBJ2-1; D perhaps matches TRBD2 (6 bases). This chain's CDR3 is CASSIDGGMSYNEQFF. Here the CDR3 DNA reads TGTGCCAGTAGTATAGATGGGGGGATGTCCTACAATGAGCAGTTCTTC.